Included here is one T cell receptor (beta chain) sequence, with context. Its antigen is not identified. This CDR3 contains 13 residues. CDR1 is SQVTM and CDR2 is ANQGSEA in the germline V gene. Between the trimmed V and J ends, which lost 4 bases and 0 bases, there was a span of 6 bases. This record comes from a study of T cells after yellow fever vaccination. General study points: Within FACS-sorted repertoires, abundant clonotypes contaminating from the bulk population could be present. The CD4 compartment and the CD8 compartment contained a small share of clonotypes in common.

TCRdb itself ran the 5' RACE reads through MiXCR, one entry per CDR3 protein. The repertoire holds a few hundred thousand distinct CDR3 sequences, with roughly 8.6% as singletons. The chain joins TRBV29-1 to TRBJ2-2; D uncertain. This clonotype was obtained from a man between 18 and 35 years old who received the YFV17D yellow fever vaccine. The starting material was PBMCs, obtained roughly seven weeks after the first yellow fever vaccination. In DNA, the CDR3 is TGCAGCGTTGTTGACGCGAACACCGGGGAGCTGTTTTTT. Residues: CSVVDANTGELFF.